Below are 29 T cell receptor beta chains sequenced from a single sample in a study of CD8 T cells in ankylosing spondylitis. TCRdb itself ran the 5' RACE reads through MiXCR, one entry per CDR3 protein. This table has some 270,000 distinct CDR3 sequences, roughly 32% appearing once. The sequenced material came from blood, either unsorted or a sorted T cell fraction (not recorded which). These TCRs come from a male donor with ankylosing spondylitis or in good health (not recorded which).

The chain couples TRBV4-1 to TRBJ2-3, with D perhaps TRBD1 or TRBD2 (7 bases each). The V gene's germline CDR1 is MGHRA and CDR2 YSYEKL. The V and J ends lost 4 bases and 5 bases respectively, with 16 bases between them. The CDR3 consists of 15 residues. The CDR3 region is CASSPPGGAKDTQYF. CDR3 sequence (DNA): TGCGCCAGCAGCCCCCCAGGGGGGGCGAAAGATACGCAGTATTTT.

In its sample, this clonotype was seen a few times. A read error may produce the germline difference seen at one junction end. The chain carries TRBV12-3 or TRBV12-4 and TRBJ1-2, with TRBD1 matching over 7 bases. The CDR3 sequence is 12 residues long. Here the CDR3 DNA reads TGTGCCAGCAGTTTAGGCGGGGCAGGGGGAGCCTTC. This gives the protein CASSLGGAGGAF.

The J gene is TRBJ2-3, the V gene TRBV7-2; possibly TRBD2 for D (6 bases). V was cut by 2 bases and J by 1 base, with 10 bases left in between. The CDR3 is 15 residues long. Looked up from germline, CDR1 is SGHTA and CDR2 is FQGNSA. The CDR3 protein is CASSLWASGTDTQYF. The CDR3, as DNA: TGTGCCAGCAGCTTATGGGCTAGCGGCACAGATACGCAGTATTTT.

J is TRBJ2-1 and V is TRBV29-1, with 12 bases identical to TRBD2. V was pared by 3 bases and J by 1 base, with 7 bases of the junction left unmatched. The germline V gene has CDR1 SQVTM and CDR2 ANQGSEA. The CDR3 loop spans 17 amino acids. The DNA of the CDR3 is TGCAGCGTTGACTCCCTAGCGGGGGGGGGATCCTACAATGAGCAGTTCTTC. This gives the protein CSVDSLAGGGSYNEQFF.

The chain recombines TRBV10-3 with TRBJ1-1, with D hard to call. This CDR3 is built from 15 residues. CDR1 and CDR2 (germline): ENHRY, SYGVKD. The V gene lost 3 bases and the J gene lost 2 bases, with 13 bases spanning the gap. The CDR3 protein is CAISEWRGANTEAFF. CDR3 DNA sequence: TGTGCCATCAGTGAATGGCGGGGAGCAAACACTGAAGCTTTCTTT.

The rearrangement joins TRBV11-2 to TRBJ2-3; a possible D gene is TRBD1 (5 bases). The germline V and J ends were trimmed by 0 bases and 6 bases, with 10 bases remaining between them. The CDR3 has 14 residues. The germline gives CDR1 SGHAT, CDR2 FQNNGV. In nucleotides, the CDR3 is TGTGCCAGCAGCTTAGAGGACAAATCGGATACGCAGTATTTT. Its translation is CASSLEDKSDTQYF.

The count of this clonotype is one. V usage is TRBV20-1 and J usage is TRBJ1-4; possible D gene TRBD1, 5 bases. Germline-derived CDR1 and CDR2 are DFQATT and SNEGSKA (reference sequence). CDR3 length equals 12 residues. V was trimmed by 6 bases and J by 7 bases, leaving 12 bases between them. The CDR3: CSATGGSEKLFF. The CDR3 nucleotides are TGCAGTGCCACGGGGGGTAGTGAAAAACTGTTTTTT.

This chain links TRBV6-5 with TRBJ2-3; 7 nucleotides agree with TRBD2. Germline V lookup: CDR1 MNHEY, CDR2 SVGAGI. The CDR3 extends over 16 amino acids. The V gene end was trimmed by 5 bases and the J gene end by 2 bases; junction bases not matched to a gene: 10. The CDR3 loop reads CASSNERGGNTDTQYF. DNA for the CDR3: TGTGCCAGCAGTAACGAGCGGGGCGGGAACACAGATACGCAGTATTTT.

The chain couples TRBV20-1 to TRBJ2-5, with D perhaps assigned TRBD1 or TRBD2 (6 bases each). CDR1 and CDR2 (germline): DFQATT, SNEGSKA (reference sequence). Trimming took off 3 bases at V and 1 base at J, with 12 bases between the two ends. The CDR3 has 14 amino acids. CDR3 region: CSASLGGPQETQYF. As DNA, the CDR3 is TGCAGTGCTAGTTTGGGGGGCCCCCAAGAGACCCAGTACTTC.

This chain links TRBV29-1 with TRBJ2-5; 14 bases fit TRBD2. The V segment lost 7 bases and the J segment 0 bases; nucleotides outside the gene matches: 4. The CDR3 runs to 15 residues. Germline V CDR1 and CDR2: SQVTM, ANQGSEA. Here the CDR3 DNA reads TGCAGCGCGGAGGGACTAGCGGGGGACCAAGAGACCCAGTACTTC. This codes for CSAEGLAGDQETQYF.

This clonotype has only a few counts. The chain has TRBV10-2 and TRBJ2-7; 10 bases match TRBD1. The CDR3 loop spans 14 amino acids. Germline trimming cut 8 bases from V and 5 bases from J; bases unmatched to any gene: 9. From germline, CDR1 is WSHSY and CDR2 SAAADI. CDR3 bases: TGCGCCAGCGCGGAGTGGGACAGGGGACACGAGCAGTACTTC. This codes for CASAEWDRGHEQYF.

The genes are TRBV20-1 and TRBJ1-4, with a possible D match to TRBD1 (5 bases). Trimming took 3 bases from V and 6 from J, leaving 14 bases between them. Germline V lookup: CDR1 DFQATT, CDR2 SNEGSKA (reference sequence). This CDR3 contains 14 residues. CDR3 coding DNA: TGCAGTGCTAGCAGGCAGGGACTTTATGAAAAACTGTTTTTT. Protein product: CSASRQGLYEKLFF.

This rearrangement joins TRBV20-1 to TRBJ2-5; maybe TRBD2 (6 bases). The CDR3 extends over 16 amino acids. CDR1 is DFQATT and CDR2 is SNEGSKA in the germline V gene (reference sequence). The V end lost 0 bases, the J end lost 5 bases, and 19 bases lay between the germline ends. CDR3 nucleotide sequence: TGCAGTGCTAGAGATCCGCGGGGAGGTCTGGAGGAGACCCAGTACTTC. Translating it yields CSARDPRGGLEETQYF.

The genes are TRBV5-1 and TRBJ1-1, with a tentative D call TRBD1 (6 bases). This CDR3 has 14 amino acids. V lost 0 bases and J 7 bases, leaving 13 bases between the germline ends. Germline CDR1 SGHRS, CDR2 YFSETQ. The CDR3: CASSLVFGGGEAFF. For the CDR3, the DNA is TGCGCCAGCAGCTTGGTTTTTGGGGGCGGTGAAGCTTTCTTT. The whole variable domain, filled in from reference TRBV5-1 and TRBJ1-1, reads KAGVTQTPRYLIKTRGQQVTLSCSPISGHRSVSWYQQTPGQGLQFLFEYFSETQRNKGNFPGRFSGRQFSNSRSEMNVSTLELGDSALYLCASSLVFGGGEAFFGQGTRLTVV.

This clonotype came up a few times. V usage is TRBV29-1 and J usage is TRBJ1-5; no reliable D call. There are 12 residues in the CDR3. Germline V CDR1 and CDR2: SQVTM, ANQGSEA. Trimming took off 7 bases at V and 2 bases at J, with 9 bases between the two ends. This CDR3 is CSGGEGNQPQHF. The CDR3 coding sequence is TGCAGCGGTGGGGAGGGCAATCAGCCCCAGCATTTT. The full variable domain, its missing parts supplied by reference TRBV29-1 and TRBJ1-5, is SAVISQKPSRDICQRGTSLTIQCQVDSQVTMMFWYRQQPGQSLTLIATANQGSEATYESGFVIDKFPISRPNLTFSTLTVSNMSPEDSSIYLCSGGEGNQPQHFGDGTRLSIL.

The chain links TRBV20-1 to TRBJ1-4; D may be TRBD1 (6 bases). In germline, CDR1 is DFQATT, CDR2 SNEGSKA (reference sequence). The CDR3 length is 16 residues. Deletions cut 3 bases from V and 5 bases from J, with 19 bases between. The CDR3 nucleotides are TGCAGTGCTAGCCGACCGGGGGACATCCTAAATGAAAAACTGTTTTTT. It is translated as CSASRPGDILNEKLFF.

This clonotype came up many times. This chain joins TRBV20-1 and TRBJ2-5, with unresolved D. This CDR3 has 12 amino acids. Looked up from germline, CDR1 is DFQATT and CDR2 is SNEGSKA (reference sequence). V shed 1 base and J shed 5 bases, with 8 bases lying between them. The CDR3 spells CSARVGWETQYF. DNA for the CDR3: TGCAGTGCTAGAGTCGGTTGGGAGACCCAGTACTTC.

This clonotype was detected ten times or more. One junction end disagrees with the germline gene, perhaps due to a read error. The gene calls are TRBV29-1 and TRBJ2-1, with a weak D call TRBD2 (5 bases). Germline V gives CDR1 SQVTM, CDR2 ANQGSEA. CDR3 length equals 17 residues. The CDR3 sequence: CSAEGPESGSSYNEQFF. CDR3 DNA sequence: TGCAGCGCTGAAGGTCCCGAGAGCGGAAGCTCCTACAATGAGCAGTTCTTC.

In its sample, this clonotype was seen a few times. The chain uses TRBV20-1 and TRBJ1-1, with a possible D match to TRBD1 (5 bases). Looked up from germline, CDR1 is DFQATT and CDR2 is SNEGSKA (reference sequence). CDR3 length: 14 amino acids. The V end lost 5 bases, the J end lost 6 bases, and 19 bases lay between the germline ends. The DNA of the CDR3 is TGCAGTGCTTCGACGGGGACTCGGGGCGCTGAAGCTTTCTTT. This encodes CSASTGTRGAEAFF.

The chain has TRBV7-2 and TRBJ1-6, with a tentative D call TRBD1 (6 bases). Germline V gene sequence: CDR1 SGHTA, CDR2 FQGNSA. This CDR3 comprises 14 residues. The ends were cut back, 5 bases at V and 5 bases at J, with 10 bases in the middle. CDR3 region: CASSTGWDNSPLHF. For the CDR3, the DNA is TGTGCCAGCAGCACAGGGTGGGATAATTCACCCCTCCACTTT.

This clonotype was found many times. This rearrangement joins TRBV20-1 to TRBJ1-4, with D hard to call. This CDR3 is built from 11 residues. Germline-derived CDR1 and CDR2 are DFQATT and SNEGSKA (reference sequence). Trimming removed 4 bases at V and 4 bases at J, with 4 bases between. The chain's CDR3 is CSAKNNEKLFF. The CDR3 coding sequence is TGCAGTGCTAAAAATAATGAAAAACTGTTTTTT.

V and J are TRBV15 and TRBJ2-5, with 8 bases identical to TRBD1. Germline-derived CDR1 and CDR2 are LNHNV and YYDKDF (reference sequence). The CDR3 runs 16 residues. Trimming removed 1 base from V and 1 base from J; junction bases left unmatched: 5. The CDR3 is CATSRVGGQVQETQYF. Written as DNA, the CDR3 is TGTGCCACCAGCAGAGTAGGGGGACAGGTCCAAGAGACCCAGTACTTC. Based on the CDR3 plus reference TRBV15 and TRBJ2-5, the full variable domain is DAMVIQNPRYQVTQFGKPVTLSCSQTLNHNVMYWYQQKSSQAPKLLFHYYDKDFNNEADTPDNFQSRRPNTSFCFLDIRSPGLGDTAMYLCATSRVGGQVQETQYFGPGTRLLVL.

There are a few counts of this clonotype. CDR3 nucleotides: TGCAGTGCTAGAGAAAGACAGGACCCCTACAATGAGCAGTTCTTC. Encoded protein: CSARERQDPYNEQFF. The chain is built from TRBV20-1 and TRBJ2-1; D might be TRBD1 (6 bases). CDR1 and CDR2 (germline): DFQATT, SNEGSKA (reference sequence). The V gene lost 0 bases and the J gene lost 2 bases, with 11 bases spanning the gap. This CDR3 comprises 15 residues.

This clonotype turned up a few times. This chain joins TRBV7-9 and TRBJ2-1; the match to TRBD1 covers 8 bases. The CDR3 extends over 17 amino acids. Trimming at V came to 5 bases and at J to 4 bases, leaving 13 bases not matched to a gene. Germline V CDR1 and CDR2: SEHNR, FQNEAQ (reference sequence). CDR3 in DNA: TGTGCCAGCAGCACATTGATGGGGACAGGCTGGTACAATGAGCAGTTCTTC. Protein sequence: CASSTLMGTGWYNEQFF.

This clonotype has ten or more counts. The chain uses TRBV20-1 and TRBJ2-5; maybe TRBD2 (5 bases). CDR1 DFQATT and CDR2 SNEGSKA come from the germline V gene (reference sequence). The CDR3 is 14 amino acids. Trimming pared 1 base from V and 5 bases from J, leaving 14 bases between. DNA for the CDR3: TGCAGTGCTAGAGCGGGGTTGGGATCGGAGACCCAGTACTTC. The encoded protein is CSARAGLGSETQYF.

The chain has TRBV5-1 and TRBJ2-1, with D possibly called TRBD1 or TRBD2 (5 bases each). The V end lost 7 bases, the J end lost 9 bases, and 14 bases lay between the germline ends. The CDR3 sequence is 12 residues long. Germline CDR1 reads SGHRS; CDR2 reads YFSETQ. The CDR3 sequence is CASGLPGTEQFF. The DNA for the CDR3 is TGCGCCAGCGGCCTCCCGGGGACTGAGCAGTTCTTC.

This rearrangement joins TRBV3-1 to TRBJ2-7; 8 bases map to TRBD1. Germline V gene lookup returns CDR1 LGHDT and CDR2 YNNKEL (reference sequence). CDR3 size: 15 residues. With 6 bases clipped from V and 6 bases from J, the junction kept 13 bases outside the gene matches. The CDR3 coding sequence is TGTGCCAGCAGTACCGGGACAGGAGGAAGAGGCGAGCAGTACTTC. Protein: CASSTGTGGRGEQYF.

The sample holds a few counts of this clonotype. J is TRBJ2-7 and V is TRBV20-1, with D perhaps being TRBD1 or TRBD2 (5 bases each). In germline, CDR1 is DFQATT, CDR2 SNEGSKA (reference sequence). Trimming pared 6 bases from V and 4 bases from J, leaving 10 bases between. This CDR3 spans 11 amino acids. The CDR3 DNA follows: TGCAGTGCATTGAGGGGTTACGAGCAGTACTTC. Encoded protein: CSALRGYEQYF.

The rearrangement joins TRBV6-1 to TRBJ2-3; 8 positions agree with TRBD2. The V gene's germline CDR1 is MNHNS and CDR2 SASEGT. V shed 10 bases and J 1 base; nucleotides not matched to a gene: 10. This CDR3 has 15 amino acids. The CDR3 DNA follows: TGTGCCACCAGGGTCAGCGGGGGTGGCACAGATACGCAGTATTTT. It specifies CATRVSGGGTDTQYF.